These T cell receptor beta chains were read from a single sample in a study of T cells in Graves' hyperthyroidism and ophthalmopathy. TCRdb reprocessed the multiplex PCR reads via MiXCR and lists one record per CDR3 protein. Of roughly 560,000 distinct CDR3 sequences listed, roughly 14% were seen once; the top ten hold approximately 4.3%. Sequenced: blood. All receptors derive from a woman between 40 and 55 years old with Graves' ophthalmopathy. Each CDR3 is given with its conserved first and last residue. The D gene is left open where the match is weak. Not every row has a clone size; where given, it reads once, few, many or a size class.

size,D,V,J,DNA,CDR3
many,TRBD1,TRBV4-1,TRBJ1-5,TGCGCCAGCAGTCAAGATGGGACAGGGGCCTTTAGCAATCAGCCCCAGCATTTT,CASSQDGTGAFSNQPQHF
many,-,TRBV27,TRBJ1-5,TGTGCCAGCAGCCCTTCAAGGGGCCAGAAGAGATCGCATTTT,CASSPSRGQKRSHF
many,-,TRBV28,TRBJ1-5,TGTGCCAGCAGTTTGTCGGCCGTCACGGGGCCCCAGCATTTT,CASSLSAVTGPQHF
few,-,TRBV6-1,TRBJ2-2,TGTGCCACCCGTACCCCGAGGACCGGGGAGCTGTTTTTT,CATRTPRTGELFF
many,TRBD2,TRBV20-1,TRBJ2-1,TGCAGTGCCCCGGATTGGCTAGCGGGAGGCCATGAGCAGTTCTTC,CSAPDWLAGGHEQFF
many,-,TRBV29-1,TRBJ1-2,TGCAGCGTTGTTACTCAGGACAGATGGTATGGCTACACCTTC,CSVVTQDRWYGYTF
many,-,TRBV9,TRBJ2-7,TGTGCCAGCAGCGTTGGTCCTATCTCCTACGAGCAGTACTTC,CASSVGPISYEQYF
many,-,TRBV27,TRBJ2-7,TGTGCCAGCAGTTTTCAGGTTCCCTACGAGCAGTACTTC,CASSFQVPYEQYF
few,-,TRBV19,TRBJ1-3,TGTGCCAGTAGTATAGTGACAGGATGGACTGGAAACACCATATATTTT,CASSIVTGWTGNTIYF
many,-,TRBV3-1,TRBJ2-5,TGTGCCAGCAGCCAAGAGATAGTGGGACTCGGAGAAGAGACCCAGTACTTC,CASSQEIVGLGEETQYF
few,-,TRBV6-1,TRBJ1-5,TGTGCCAGCAGTGAAATTCAAGGATTTGGGTATCAGCCCCAGCATTTT,CASSEIQGFGYQPQHF
-,-,TRBV19,TRBJ2-7,TGTGCCAGTAGTGTTTGGGAATTTGAAGAGCAGTACTTC,CASSVWEFEEQYF
-,TRBD1,TRBV27,TRBJ2-7,TGTGCCAGCAGTTTCAGGGGGCCCGACTACGAGCAGTACTTC,CASSFRGPDYEQYF
many,TRBD1,TRBV20-1,TRBJ2-5,TGCAGTGTGACAGGGGGGCGAGAGACCCAGTACTTC,CSVTGGRETQYF
many,-,TRBV6-5,TRBJ2-7,TGTGCCAGCAGTTCCTACTCTGGCAGGGGAGAATTCGAGCAGTACTTC,CASSSYSGRGEFEQYF
-,-,TRBV6-5,TRBJ1-3,TGTGCCAGCAGTTACGGGCCTCCCGACTCTGGAAACACCATATATTTT,CASSYGPPDSGNTIYF
many,-,TRBV2,TRBJ1-2,TGTGCCAGCACCGAGGATGGCAGGCGCTACTATGGCTACACCTTC,CASTEDGRRYYGYTF
many,-,TRBV15,TRBJ2-5,TGTGCCACCAGCGGTAGTAGTTCGTACCAAGAGACCCAGTACTTC,CATSGSSSYQETQYF
many,-,TRBV9,TRBJ1-1,TGTGCCAGCAGCGTAGTTGGGGCGCGGGACACTGAAGCTTTCTTT,CASSVVGARDTEAFF
-,TRBD1,TRBV6-1,TRBJ1-1,TGTGCCAGCAGTCGACAGGGGGGGTTGGACACTGAAGCTTTCTTT,CASSRQGGLDTEAFF
many,-,TRBV19,TRBJ1-2,TGTGCCAGTACGGACCGGAACTATGGCTACACCTTC,CASTDRNYGYTF
many,-,TRBV7-8,TRBJ2-3,TGTGCCACCTCCCTTCTGGGAGAGGGGACAGATACGCAGTATTTT,CATSLLGEGTDTQYF
many,-,TRBV5-1,TRBJ2-5,TGCGCCAGCAGCTCGAGACCGGGGTACCAAGAGACCCAGTACTTC,CASSSRPGYQETQYF
many,TRBD1,TRBV29-1,TRBJ1-1,TGCAGCGTTGCGGACAGGGGATGGACTGAAGCTTTCTTT,CSVADRGWTEAFF
many,TRBD1,TRBV6-5,TRBJ2-2,TGTGCCAGCAGTCGGACAGGAGCGAACACCGGGGAGCTGTTTTTT,CASSRTGANTGELFF
-,-,TRBV12-3/TRBV12-4,TRBJ1-2,TGTGCCAGCAGTTTTGGCCAGATCGGCTACACCTTC,CASSFGQIGYTF
-,TRBD2,TRBV10-3,TRBJ2-2,TGTGCCATCAGTGACGGGGGACTAGCGGCCGGGGAGCTGTTTTTT,CAISDGGLAAGELFF
many,-,TRBV6-2/TRBV6-3,TRBJ1-2,TGTGCCAGCAAGGGTCGTCAACCTTCACTAATGGGCTATGGCTACACCTTC,CASKGRQPSLMGYGYTF
many,TRBD1,TRBV6-5,TRBJ1-5,TGTGCCAGCAGTACAGGGGCTTTAAGCAATCAGCCCCAGCATTTT,CASSTGALSNQPQHF
many,TRBD1,TRBV2,TRBJ2-7,TGTGCCAGCGGCCGGACAGGGTACGAGCAGTACTTC,CASGRTGYEQYF
few,TRBD1,TRBV9,TRBJ2-5,TGTGCCAGCAGCGAGGGACAGGGAGTCGGAGAGACCCAGTACTTC,CASSEGQGVGETQYF
many,-,TRBV7-2,TRBJ2-5,TGTGCCAGCAGCTTAAGTATAAACCAAGAGACCCAGTACTTC,CASSLSINQETQYF